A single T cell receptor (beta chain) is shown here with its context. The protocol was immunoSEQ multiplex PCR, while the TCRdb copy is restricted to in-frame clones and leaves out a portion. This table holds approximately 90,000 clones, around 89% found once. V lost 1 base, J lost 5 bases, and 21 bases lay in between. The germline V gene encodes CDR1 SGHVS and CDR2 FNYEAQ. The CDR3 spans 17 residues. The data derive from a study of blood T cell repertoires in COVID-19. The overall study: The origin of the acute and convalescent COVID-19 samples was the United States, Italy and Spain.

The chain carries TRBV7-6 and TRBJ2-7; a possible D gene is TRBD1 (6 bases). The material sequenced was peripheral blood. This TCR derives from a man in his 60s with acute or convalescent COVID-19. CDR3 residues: CASSLEATGQGLNEQYF. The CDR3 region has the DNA TGTGCCAGCAGCTTAGAAGCAACGGGACAAGGGCTCAACGAGCAGTACTTC.